The next 30 T cell receptor beta chains were all read from a single sample in a study of CD8+ T cells in alopecia areata. RNA was isolated and reverse transcribed to cDNA, the sequencing template. The method was immunoSEQ multiplex PCR; TCRdb's version includes in-frame clones alone and lacks a portion of them. Of about 200,000 clones listed, around three fifths are singletons. Indicated treatment: oral pan-JAK inhibitor, 5-10 mg twice daily. The material was CD4+ T cells sorted from blood, obtained at week 24, from a patient treated with tofacitinib. The receptors were gathered from a human donor with alopecia areata.

V gene TRBV7-2 combines with J gene TRBJ1-2; D remains ambiguous. Germline-derived CDR1 and CDR2 are SGHTA and FQGNSA. The CDR3 consists of 14 residues. V was cut by 4 bases and J by 4 bases, with 13 bases left in between. CDR3 sequence reads: CASSSEWLSYGYTF. In DNA form, the CDR3 reads TGTGCCAGCAGCTCTGAATGGCTTAGCTATGGCTACACCTTC.

The V gene is TRBV4-3, the J gene TRBJ2-3; unclear D gene. The V end lost 2 bases, the J end lost 6 bases, and 21 bases lay between the germline ends. CDR1 and CDR2 (germline): LGHNA, YSLEER. The CDR3 runs to 17 residues. Here the CDR3 DNA reads TGCGCCAGCAGCCAATACGCTAGGGATGGCATGGCGGATACGCAGTATTTT. It encodes CASSQYARDGMADTQYF.

V gene TRBV10-3 combines with J gene TRBJ2-7; tentative D call: TRBD2 (6 bases). There are 16 residues in the CDR3. Trimming shortened V by 3 bases and J by 6 bases, and 21 bases separated the two germline ends. Germline V gives CDR1 ENHRY, CDR2 SYGVKD. The CDR3: CAISDPLGLPGGEQYF. CDR3 bases: TGTGCCATCAGTGATCCGCTGGGACTGCCCGGCGGCGAGCAGTACTTC.

This chain joins TRBV18 and TRBJ2-7; a weak D match, TRBD1 (5 bases). The CDR3 is 13 residues long. Trimming removed 3 bases at V and 6 bases at J, with 12 bases between. The germline V gene encodes CDR1 KGHSH and CDR2 LQKENI. This CDR3 reads CASSPDSFGEQYF. The CDR3 DNA sequence: TGTGCCAGCTCACCTGACAGCTTCGGCGAGCAGTACTTC.

The chain links TRBV29-1 to TRBJ1-1; 9 bases align to TRBD1. Germline lookup yields CDR1 SQVTM and CDR2 ANQGSEA. CDR3 size: 15 residues. V was pared by 6 bases and J by 4 bases, with 12 bases of the junction left unmatched. The CDR3 spells CSVTGDRVPSTEAFF. CDR3 coding DNA: TGCAGCGTCACCGGGGACAGGGTTCCTTCCACTGAAGCTTTCTTT. Full variable domain (remainder filled in from reference TRBV29-1 and TRBJ1-1): SAVISQKPSRDICQRGTSLTIQCQVDSQVTMMFWYRQQPGQSLTLIATANQGSEATYESGFVIDKFPISRPNLTFSTLTVSNMSPEDSSIYLCSVTGDRVPSTEAFFGQGTRLTVV.

The chain is built from TRBV18 and TRBJ2-2; D uncertain. Trimming shortened V by 3 bases and J by 1 base, and 12 bases separated the two germline ends. Germline V gives CDR1 KGHSH, CDR2 LQKENI. CDR3 size: 16 residues. The CDR3 bases are TGTGCCAGCTCACCGTTTGGACGGAAGAACACCGGGGAGCTGTTTTTT. Translating gives CASSPFGRKNTGELFF.

This clone has just a few counts. The J gene is TRBJ1-1, the V gene TRBV18; D uncertain. Germline loops: CDR1 KGHSH, CDR2 LQKENI. The CDR3 runs 12 residues. V was trimmed by 3 bases and J by 5 bases, leaving 7 bases between them. The CDR3 sequence: CASSPGVTEAFF. In DNA form, the CDR3 reads TGTGCCAGCTCACCGGGCGTTACTGAAGCTTTCTTT.

This clone was counted ten times or more. The J gene is TRBJ1-2, the V gene TRBV10-3; D ambiguous. V lost 5 bases and J lost 9, with 13 bases in between. The CDR3 runs to 12 residues. From germline, CDR1 is ENHRY and CDR2 SYGVKD. Written as DNA, the CDR3 is TGTGCCATCAGTACCACGGTGGATAGCTACACCTTC. This translates into CAISTTVDSYTF.

The rearrangement uses TRBV27 and TRBJ1-6; D is uncertain. Trimming shortened V by 2 bases and J by 5 bases, and 10 bases separated the two germline ends. Germline V CDR1 and CDR2: MNHEY, SMNVEV (reference sequence). This CDR3 is 15 amino acids long. In DNA form, the CDR3 reads TGTGCCAGCAGTTTAGGTCAGGCGAATAATTCACCCCTCCACTTT. Amino acids: CASSLGQANNSPLHF.

The chain carries TRBV12-5 and TRBJ2-1; TRBD1 matches at 7 bases. Trimming removed 6 bases from V and 15 bases from J; junction bases left unmatched: 8. Germline CDR1 and CDR2: LGHNT and FRNRAP. This CDR3 has 11 residues. The DNA for the CDR3 is TGTGCTAGTGGACCCGGGACAGTTCTGTTCTTC. Its translation is CASGPGTVLFF.

The gene calls are TRBV29-1 and TRBJ1-2; TRBD1 might be the D (5 bases). Trimming took 5 bases from V and 8 from J, leaving 12 bases between them. CDR3 length equals 11 residues. Germline CDR1 is SQVTM and CDR2 is ANQGSEA. The DNA for the CDR3 is TGCAGCGTTCGCTCAACAGGCGGCTACACCTTC. This translates into CSVRSTGGYTF. The full variable domain, completed using reference TRBV29-1 and TRBJ1-2, is SAVISQKPSRDICQRGTSLTIQCQVDSQVTMMFWYRQQPGQSLTLIATANQGSEATYESGFVIDKFPISRPNLTFSTLTVSNMSPEDSSIYLCSVRSTGGYTFGSGTRLTVV.

V and J are TRBV30 and TRBJ1-2; 7 bases fit TRBD1. The CDR3 is 15 amino acids. V dropped 0 bases and J dropped 5; count of bases not matched to a gene: 9. Germline lookup yields CDR1 GTSNPN and CDR2 SVGIG (reference sequence). CDR3 in amino acids: CAWSVLKGARYGYTF. Here the CDR3 DNA reads TGTGCCTGGAGTGTACTAAAGGGGGCGCGATATGGCTACACCTTC.

This clone was found once. J is TRBJ2-1 and V is TRBV30, with a weak D call TRBD1 (6 bases). Per germline, CDR1 GTSNPN and CDR2 SVGIG (reference sequence). The CDR3 has 14 amino acids. V lost 5 bases and J lost 0, with 11 bases in between. The CDR3 protein is CAWATGSSYNEQFF. The CDR3 DNA follows: TGTGCCTGGGCCACAGGGAGCTCCTACAATGAGCAGTTCTTC.

The V and J genes are TRBV29-1 and TRBJ2-3; D is possibly TRBD1 (5 bases). This CDR3 spans 13 amino acids. The V gene's germline CDR1 is SQVTM and CDR2 ANQGSEA. V was pared by 4 bases and J by 8 bases, with 16 bases between. CDR3 coding DNA: TGCAGCGTTGGTGTACAGGTGGAAGGTACGCAGTATTTT. This codes for CSVGVQVEGTQYF.

V gene TRBV11-2 combines with J gene TRBJ2-7; tentatively, D is TRBD1 or TRBD2 (5 bases each). Germline V gives CDR1 SGHAT, CDR2 FQNNGV. V dropped 3 bases and J dropped 6 bases, with 12 bases sitting between them. The CDR3 extends over 13 amino acids. The CDR3 bases are TGTGCCAGCAGCTTGCCGGGGACGTCCGAGCAGTACTTC. This codes for CASSLPGTSEQYF.

The gene calls are TRBV7-2 and TRBJ2-7; 10 nucleotides align to TRBD1. Germline lookup yields CDR1 SGHTA and CDR2 FQGNSA. After removal of 5 bases from V and 3 bases from J, the junction contained 7 bases not matched to a gene. CDR3 size: 15 residues. CDR3 bases: TGTGCCAGCAGCCGCACCCGGGACAGGGGCTACGAGCAGTACTTC. Translating it yields CASSRTRDRGYEQYF.

The gene calls are TRBV6-1 and TRBJ2-3; TRBD2 might be the D (5 bases). This CDR3 region has 17 residues. Looked up from germline, CDR1 is MNHNS and CDR2 is SASEGT. Trimming pared 0 bases from V and 1 base from J, leaving 14 bases between. CDR3 sequence: CASSEAHGGWGTDTQYF. CDR3 DNA: TGTGCCAGCAGTGAAGCGCATGGAGGATGGGGCACAGATACGCAGTATTTT.

This clone was picked up one time. The chain is built from TRBV9 and TRBJ1-4; perhaps TRBD1 as D (5 bases). Trimming shortened V by 4 bases and J by 10 bases, and 20 bases separated the two germline ends. CDR1 is SGDLS and CDR2 is YYNGEE in the germline V gene. This CDR3 is built from 15 residues. CDR3 DNA: TGTGCCAGCAGCCCTGGGGCTATTCAGGGAGGAAAACTGTTTTTT. This sequence encodes CASSPGAIQGGKLFF. Based on the CDR3 plus reference TRBV9 and TRBJ1-4, the full variable domain is DSGVTQTPKHLITATGQRVTLRCSPRSGDLSVYWYQQSLDQGLQFLIQYYNGEERAKGNILERFSAQQFPDLHSELNLSSLELGDSALYFCASSPGAIQGGKLFFGSGTQLSVL.

This clone was seen just once. The CDR3 nucleotides read TGTGCCACCAGCAGAGCCTTAGCCGGGGAGCTGTTTTTT. It translates to CATSRALAGELFF. The rearrangement links TRBV15 to TRBJ2-2; D not certain. The V gene's germline CDR1 is LNHNV and CDR2 YYDKDF (reference sequence). The CDR3 has 13 residues. V gave up 1 base and J gave up 6 bases, with 6 bases separating them.

This clone was recorded once. This chain uses TRBV2 with TRBJ2-6; no reliable D call. The germline CDR1 and CDR2 sequences are SNHLY and FYNNEI. V was shortened by 6 bases and J by 12 bases, with 9 bases between the two germline ends. This CDR3 is 11 amino acids long. The CDR3 here is CASRELPVLTF. CDR3 DNA sequence: TGTGCCAGCAGGGAACTACCCGTCCTGACTTTC.

V is TRBV29-1 and J is TRBJ1-1, with a possible D match to TRBD1 (5 bases). Trimming took 6 bases from V and 1 from J, leaving 18 bases between them. Germline CDR1 and CDR2: SQVTM and ANQGSEA. The CDR3 is 15 residues long. The CDR3 loop is CSVALTGLKNTEAFF. The DNA of the CDR3 is TGCAGCGTCGCCTTAACGGGACTCAAGAACACTGAAGCTTTCTTT.

V gene TRBV2 combines with J gene TRBJ2-1, with D maybe TRBD2 (5 bases). The CDR3 spans 17 residues. Germline V gene data show CDR1 as SNHLY and CDR2 as FYNNEI. V was shortened by 6 bases and J by 3 bases, with 21 bases between the two germline ends. CDR3 DNA sequence: TGTGCCAGCAGGGCAGACCCTCCCCAAGGGAGCTACAATGAGCAGTTCTTC. Protein: CASRADPPQGSYNEQFF.

A few counts support this clone. The chain recombines TRBV2 with TRBJ2-2; no clear D. Trimming stripped 2 bases from V and 4 bases from J, with 5 bases between. The CDR3 runs 13 residues. Germline V gene data show CDR1 as SNHLY and CDR2 as FYNNEI. The chain's CDR3 is CASSETVTGELFF. The CDR3 region has the DNA TGTGCCAGCAGTGAAACCGTCACCGGGGAGCTGTTTTTT.

The V gene is TRBV9, the J gene TRBJ1-2; 9 nucleotides agree with TRBD1. V shed 0 bases and J 4 bases; nucleotides not matched to a gene: 4. CDR1 SGDLS and CDR2 YYNGEE come from the germline V gene. This CDR3 is built from 15 residues. The CDR3 sequence: CASSVGGDRVYGYTF. As DNA, the CDR3 is TGTGCCAGCAGCGTAGGAGGGGACAGGGTCTATGGCTACACCTTC.

The J gene is TRBJ2-6, the V gene TRBV5-1, with 8 positions matching TRBD1. The CDR3 length is 18 residues. Germline V lookup: CDR1 SGHRS, CDR2 YFSETQ. The J segment lost 1 base and the V segment lost 2 bases, leaving 8 bases of the junction unmatched. CDR3 DNA sequence: TGCGCCAGCAGCTTCAGGGGGCGCGATGCTTCTGGGGCCAACGTCCTGACTTTC. Residues: CASSFRGRDASGANVLTF.

V gene TRBV30 combines with J gene TRBJ1-6, with D possibly being TRBD1 (6 bases). The CDR3 has 13 amino acids. Trimming took off 0 bases at V and 11 bases at J, with 11 bases between the two ends. In germline, CDR1 is GTSNPN, CDR2 SVGIG (reference sequence). DNA for the CDR3: TGTGCCTGGAGTGTACAGGGATTGACACCCCTCCACTTT. It specifies CAWSVQGLTPLHF.

This clone was recorded a few times. The chain recombines TRBV5-1 with TRBJ1-1; no definite D call. V was trimmed by 0 bases and J by 1 base, leaving 10 bases between them. CDR3 length: 15 residues. The germline V gene encodes CDR1 SGHRS and CDR2 YFSETQ. The CDR3 region is CASSLDGRPNTEAFF. In DNA form, the CDR3 reads TGCGCCAGCAGCTTGGACGGCAGGCCGAACACTGAAGCTTTCTTT. Full variable domain (remainder filled in from reference TRBV5-1 and TRBJ1-1): KAGVTQTPRYLIKTRGQQVTLSCSPISGHRSVSWYQQTPGQGLQFLFEYFSETQRNKGNFPGRFSGRQFSNSRSEMNVSTLELGDSALYLCASSLDGRPNTEAFFGQGTRLTVV.

The chain has TRBV15 and TRBJ1-2; no clear D. V lost 1 base and J lost 4, with 10 bases in between. Looked up from germline, CDR1 is LNHNV and CDR2 is YYDKDF (reference sequence). There are 14 residues in the CDR3. CDR3 in DNA: TGTGCCACCAGCAGAGCTGGCAGTGCCTATGGCTACACCTTC. It translates to CATSRAGSAYGYTF.

This clone occurred a few times. This rearrangement joins TRBV20-1 to TRBJ2-3; D is uncertain. CDR3 length: 11 residues. The germline V gene has CDR1 DFQATT and CDR2 SNEGSKA (reference sequence). V lost 2 bases, J lost 6 bases, and 6 bases lay in between. CDR3 loop: CSARWGDTQYF. The CDR3 bases are TGCAGTGCTAGATGGGGTGATACGCAGTATTTT.

This clone came up a few times. J is TRBJ2-2 and V is TRBV5-1; D not resolved. The CDR3 contains 14 residues. V lost 2 bases and J 3 bases, leaving 8 bases between the germline ends. The germline V gene has CDR1 SGHRS and CDR2 YFSETQ. CDR3 nucleotides: TGCGCCAGCAGCTTAGGCCATCACACCGGGGAGCTGTTTTTT. This gives the protein CASSLGHHTGELFF.